This TCR beta chain appears in the sequencing data of a study of tumor-infiltrating lymphocytes in glioblastoma multiforme. For this clonotype: A read error is likely, as this CDR3 ends without the conserved phenylalanine or tryptophan. The DNA is left out, because the CDR3 cannot be placed on it with certainty; the CDR3 is given as TCRdb lists it.

Multiple V-beta primers and a C-beta primer amplified TCRB from RNA. TCRB cDNA was made from 0.5 ug total RNA. In TCRdb, the multiplex PCR reads were re-called with MiXCR into one record per CDR3 protein. The sample contains around 33,000 distinct CDR3 sequences, roughly 64% of which appear only once. The CDR3 is 14 residues long, ends included. Germline CDR1 is DFQATT and CDR2 is SNEGSKA (reference sequence). This TCR was recovered from a male donor with glioblastoma. Sequenced sample: brain tumor tissue. The chain joins TRBV20-1 to TRBJ2-1. CDR3 region: CSARDEAWLYEQLS.